This T cell receptor (beta chain) was recorded in a study of cytomegalovirus exposure and HLA in healthy donors (dated by TCRdb to about 2017). About the investigation overall: A later analysis indicated that the 90 to 150 validation repertoires were generated on the platform also employed for the approximately 690 repertoires of the first cohort. The study aimed to test whether signatures of past pathogen exposure could be identified by cataloging public T cell receptors. In addition to the first cohort of 666 subjects, a separate validation cohort of approximately 130 different subjects was used. The study combined high-throughput TCR immunosequencing, statistical association of individual TCRs with disease status, and machine learning to predict cytomegalovirus infection status. Results and caveats for the whole study, not just this receptor: According to the authors, the approach could potentially be generalized to other disease states and immunological phenotypes. A total of 164 TCR beta chains were listed by the study as associated with cytomegalovirus. The validation cohort had no HLA typing available for a later analysis, so co-occurrence within that cohort was assessed over all 120 or so repertoires. While some public TCRs were present in many individuals, most TCR sequences turned up only very rarely across donors. Subsequent analysis determined that TCRs grouped into clusters in the first cohort also showed a tendency toward co-occurrence across the 120 validation repertoires, and roughly 94% of cluster scores exceeded 0. In vitro tests confirmed that three of the cytomegalovirus-associated TCR beta chains recognize cytomegalovirus antigens. In both the original and validation cohorts, the classifier was reported to diagnose cytomegalovirus status with high specificity and sensitivity.

Libraries were constructed by the immunoSEQ multiplex PCR assay. In the authors' own workflow: To diagnose cytomegalovirus status from the catalog of TCR beta chain sequences, a statistical classification framework was built. TCRdb's version of the immuneACCESS table is confined to in-frame rearrangements and falls short of the full clone set. An unresolved V gene accounts for under half of the shortfall where checked; the remainder is of unknown origin. The V and J calls and clone size were taken over from that table, and D and trimming were inferred from the DNA. This sample holds some 63,000 clones; around 90% were observed only once. Of the sample, 0.95% to 1.5% is held by the ten largest clones. Donors formed part of the validation cohort, which comprised 120 subjects and was distinct from the first cohort of fewer than 750 subjects. This clone was detected once. It lacks a known antigen. It has no much larger one-base neighbor in the sample; base qualities were not kept.

The CDR3 holds 14 amino acids from the cysteine to the phenylalanine. The CDR3 DNA has 42 bases and is translated from base 1. From a lookup of the germline V gene (reference sequence), CDR1 and CDR2 are MNHEY and SMNVEV. The junction shows trimming of 5 bases on V and 3 bases on J, and the gene matches do not reach 7 bases of it. The source material was PBMCs. Recombination linked TRBV27 to TRBJ2-7; 7 junctional bases match TRBD1. This sequence originates from a woman between 18 and 30 years old in good health and CMV-seronegative. The sequenced DNA: TGTGCCAGCAGTCTTACGGGACAGTTCTACGAGCAGTACTTC. Translation gives CASSLTGQFYEQYF.